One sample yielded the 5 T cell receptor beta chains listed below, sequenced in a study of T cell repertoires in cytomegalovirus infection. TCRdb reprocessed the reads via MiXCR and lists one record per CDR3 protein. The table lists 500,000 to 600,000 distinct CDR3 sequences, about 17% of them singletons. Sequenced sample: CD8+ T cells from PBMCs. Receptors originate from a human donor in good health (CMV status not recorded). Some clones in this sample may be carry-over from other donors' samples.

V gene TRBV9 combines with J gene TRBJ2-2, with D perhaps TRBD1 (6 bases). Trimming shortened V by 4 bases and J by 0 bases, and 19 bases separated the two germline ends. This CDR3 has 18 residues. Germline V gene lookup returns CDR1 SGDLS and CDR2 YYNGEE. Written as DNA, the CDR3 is TGTGCCAGCAGCAACAGTAGGTCGGCAGGGGCGAACACCGGGGAGCTGTTTTTT. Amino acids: CASSNSRSAGANTGELFF.

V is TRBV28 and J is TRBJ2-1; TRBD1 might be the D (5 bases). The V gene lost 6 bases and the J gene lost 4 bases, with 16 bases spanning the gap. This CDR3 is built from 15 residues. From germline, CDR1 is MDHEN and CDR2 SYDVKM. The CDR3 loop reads CASSLSGAGYNEQFF. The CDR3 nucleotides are TGTGCCAGCAGCCTAAGTGGGGCTGGGTACAATGAGCAGTTCTTC.

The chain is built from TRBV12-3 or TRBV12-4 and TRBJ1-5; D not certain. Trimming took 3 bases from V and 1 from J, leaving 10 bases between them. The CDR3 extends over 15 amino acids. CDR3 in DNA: TGTGCCAGCAGTTTTGGGATAAGCAGCAATCAGCCCCAGCATTTT. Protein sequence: CASSFGISSNQPQHF.

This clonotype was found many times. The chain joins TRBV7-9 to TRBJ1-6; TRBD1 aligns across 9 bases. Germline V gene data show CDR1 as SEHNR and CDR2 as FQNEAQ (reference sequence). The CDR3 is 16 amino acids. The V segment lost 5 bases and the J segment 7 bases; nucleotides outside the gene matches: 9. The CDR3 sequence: CASSTSGQGWNSPLHF. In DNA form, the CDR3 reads TGTGCCAGCAGCACATCCGGACAGGGGTGGAATTCACCCCTCCACTTT. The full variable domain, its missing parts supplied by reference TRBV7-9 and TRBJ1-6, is DTGVSQNPRHKITKRGQNVTFRCDPISEHNRLYWYRQTLGQGPEFLTYFQNEAQLEKSRLLSDRFSAERPKGSFSTLEIQRTEQGDSAMYLCASSTSGQGWNSPLHFGNGTRLTVT.

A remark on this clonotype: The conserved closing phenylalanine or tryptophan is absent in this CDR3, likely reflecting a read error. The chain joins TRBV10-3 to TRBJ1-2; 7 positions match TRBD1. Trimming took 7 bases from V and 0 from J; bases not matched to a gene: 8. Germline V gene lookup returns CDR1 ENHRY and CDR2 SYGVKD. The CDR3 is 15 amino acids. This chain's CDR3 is CAITTEGQPNYGYTL. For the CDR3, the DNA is TGTGCCATCACTACCGAGGGACAGCCTAACTATGGCTACACCTTA.